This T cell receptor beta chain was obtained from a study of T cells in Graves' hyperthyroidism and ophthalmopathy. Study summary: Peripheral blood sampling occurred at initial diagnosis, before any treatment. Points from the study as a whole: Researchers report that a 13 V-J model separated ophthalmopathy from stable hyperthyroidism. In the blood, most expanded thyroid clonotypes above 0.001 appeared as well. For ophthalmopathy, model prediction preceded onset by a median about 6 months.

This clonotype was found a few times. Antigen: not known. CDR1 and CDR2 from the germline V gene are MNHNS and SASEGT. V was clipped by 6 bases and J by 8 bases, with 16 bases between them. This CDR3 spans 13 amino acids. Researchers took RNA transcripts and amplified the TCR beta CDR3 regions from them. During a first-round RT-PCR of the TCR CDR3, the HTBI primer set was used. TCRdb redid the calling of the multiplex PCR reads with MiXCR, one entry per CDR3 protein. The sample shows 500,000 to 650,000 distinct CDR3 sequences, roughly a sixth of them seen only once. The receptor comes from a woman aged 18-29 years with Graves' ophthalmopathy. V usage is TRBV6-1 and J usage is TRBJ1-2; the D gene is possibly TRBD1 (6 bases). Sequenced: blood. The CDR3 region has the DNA TGTGCCAGCAGAAAACAGGGTTTGAAAGGCTACACCTTC. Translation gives CASRKQGLKGYTF.